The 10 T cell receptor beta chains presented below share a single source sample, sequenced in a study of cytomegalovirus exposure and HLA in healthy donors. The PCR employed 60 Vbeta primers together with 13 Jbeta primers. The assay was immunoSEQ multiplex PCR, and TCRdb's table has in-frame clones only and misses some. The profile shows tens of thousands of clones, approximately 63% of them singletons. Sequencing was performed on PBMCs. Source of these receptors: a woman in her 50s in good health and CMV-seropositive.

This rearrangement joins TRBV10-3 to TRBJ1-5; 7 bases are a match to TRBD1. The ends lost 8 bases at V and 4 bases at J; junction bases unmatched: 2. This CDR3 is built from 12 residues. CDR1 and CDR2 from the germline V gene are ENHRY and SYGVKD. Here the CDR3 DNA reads TGTGCCATCTCGGACAGGAATCAGCCCCAGCATTTT. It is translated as CAISDRNQPQHF.

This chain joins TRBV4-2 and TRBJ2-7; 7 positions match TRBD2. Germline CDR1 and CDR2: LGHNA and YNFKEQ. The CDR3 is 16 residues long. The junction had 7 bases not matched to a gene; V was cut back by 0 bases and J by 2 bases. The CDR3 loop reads CASSQDRASGTYEQYF. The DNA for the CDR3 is TGTGCCAGCAGCCAAGATCGGGCTAGCGGTACCTACGAGCAGTACTTC.

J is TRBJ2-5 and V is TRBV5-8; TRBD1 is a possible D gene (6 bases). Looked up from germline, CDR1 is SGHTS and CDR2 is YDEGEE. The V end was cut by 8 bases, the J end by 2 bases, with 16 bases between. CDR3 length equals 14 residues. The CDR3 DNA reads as TGTGCCAGTACGCCCTCAGGGGCGCAAGAGACCCAGTACTTC. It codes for CASTPSGAQETQYF.

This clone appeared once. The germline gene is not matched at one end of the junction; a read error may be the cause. CDR3 coding DNA: TGTTCCAGCAGCTTAGGATCTGGGACAGGGCTTCAAGAGACCCAGTACTTC. Residues: CSSSLGSGTGLQETQYF. The chain uses TRBV7-9 and TRBJ2-5; 9 bases are shared with TRBD1. The CDR3 is 17 amino acids. Germline lookup yields CDR1 SEHNR and CDR2 FQNEAQ (reference sequence). Supplemented by reference TRBV7-9 and TRBJ2-5, the full variable domain reads DTGVSQNPRHKITKRGQNVTFRCDPISEHNRLYWYRQTLGQGPEFLTYFQNEAQLEKSRLLSDRFSAERPKGSFSTLEIQRTEQGDSAMYLCSSSLGSGTGLQETQYFGPGTRLLVL.

Written as DNA, the CDR3 is TGTGCCAGCAAGGCTAGCGGGATCTACGAGCAGTACTTC. This codes for CASKASGIYEQYF. The chain joins TRBV6-5 to TRBJ2-7; 9 nucleotides line up with TRBD2. CDR1 is MNHEY, CDR2 SVGAGI, per germline. Trimming at V came to 7 bases and at J to 3 bases, leaving 4 bases not matched to a gene. CDR3 size: 13 residues.

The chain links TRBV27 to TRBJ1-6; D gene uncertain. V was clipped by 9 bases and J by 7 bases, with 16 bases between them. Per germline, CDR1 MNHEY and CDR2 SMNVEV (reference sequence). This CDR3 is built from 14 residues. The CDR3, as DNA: TGTGCCAGTTGGTCGGCAGAGACAAATTCACCCCTCCACTTT. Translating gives CASWSAETNSPLHF.

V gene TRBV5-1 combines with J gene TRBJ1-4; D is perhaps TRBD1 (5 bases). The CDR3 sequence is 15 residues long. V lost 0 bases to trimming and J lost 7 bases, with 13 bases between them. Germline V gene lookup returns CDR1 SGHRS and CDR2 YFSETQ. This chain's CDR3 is CASSLAAAGGEKLFF. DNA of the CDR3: TGCGCCAGCAGCTTGGCGGCGGCCGGGGGTGAAAAACTGTTTTTT.

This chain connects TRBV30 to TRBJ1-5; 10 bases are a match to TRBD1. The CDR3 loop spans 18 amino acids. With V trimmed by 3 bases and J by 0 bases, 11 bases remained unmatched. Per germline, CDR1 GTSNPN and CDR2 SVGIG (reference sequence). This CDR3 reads CAWSGTGATFYSNQPQHF. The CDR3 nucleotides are TGTGCCTGGAGCGGGACAGGGGCTACATTTTATAGCAATCAGCCCCAGCATTTT.

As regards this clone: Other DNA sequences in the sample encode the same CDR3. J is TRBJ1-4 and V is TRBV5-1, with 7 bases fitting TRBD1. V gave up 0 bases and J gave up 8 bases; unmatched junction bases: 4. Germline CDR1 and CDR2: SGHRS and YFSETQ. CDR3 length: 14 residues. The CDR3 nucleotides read TGCGCCAGCAGCTTGGGACAGGGCGGGGAAAAACTGTTTTTT. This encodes CASSLGQGGEKLFF.

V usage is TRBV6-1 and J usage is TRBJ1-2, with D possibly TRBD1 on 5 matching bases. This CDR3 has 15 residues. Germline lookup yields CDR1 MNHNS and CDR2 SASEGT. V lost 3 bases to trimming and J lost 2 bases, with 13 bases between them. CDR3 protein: CASSDFGGSNYGYTF. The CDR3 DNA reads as TGTGCCAGCAGTGACTTCGGGGGATCCAACTATGGCTACACCTTC.